This T cell receptor beta chain originates from a study of blood T cells in healthy people across ages. The wider study: For every two T cells, template switching captured about one barcoded beta molecule.

PCR was performed a second time for 7 to 11 cycles using a sample-barcoded 5' primer and a J-beta primer mix. TCRdb redid the calling of the 5' RACE reads with MiXCR, one entry per CDR3 protein. The sample holds under 1,000,000 distinct CDR3 sequences, about 36% seen once. This clonotype appeared many times. Looked up from germline, CDR1 is SGHTA and CDR2 is FQGNSA. The CDR3 length is 13 residues. Trimming cost V 5 bases and J 4 bases, with 12 bases left between them. This receptor was identified in a man between 18 and 29 years old in good health. The chain employs TRBV7-2 and TRBJ2-7; D remains ambiguous. The sequenced sample was blood. The CDR3 region is CASSGLGRYEQYF. In nucleotides, the CDR3 is TGTGCCAGCAGCGGGCTGGGTCGTTACGAGCAGTACTTC.